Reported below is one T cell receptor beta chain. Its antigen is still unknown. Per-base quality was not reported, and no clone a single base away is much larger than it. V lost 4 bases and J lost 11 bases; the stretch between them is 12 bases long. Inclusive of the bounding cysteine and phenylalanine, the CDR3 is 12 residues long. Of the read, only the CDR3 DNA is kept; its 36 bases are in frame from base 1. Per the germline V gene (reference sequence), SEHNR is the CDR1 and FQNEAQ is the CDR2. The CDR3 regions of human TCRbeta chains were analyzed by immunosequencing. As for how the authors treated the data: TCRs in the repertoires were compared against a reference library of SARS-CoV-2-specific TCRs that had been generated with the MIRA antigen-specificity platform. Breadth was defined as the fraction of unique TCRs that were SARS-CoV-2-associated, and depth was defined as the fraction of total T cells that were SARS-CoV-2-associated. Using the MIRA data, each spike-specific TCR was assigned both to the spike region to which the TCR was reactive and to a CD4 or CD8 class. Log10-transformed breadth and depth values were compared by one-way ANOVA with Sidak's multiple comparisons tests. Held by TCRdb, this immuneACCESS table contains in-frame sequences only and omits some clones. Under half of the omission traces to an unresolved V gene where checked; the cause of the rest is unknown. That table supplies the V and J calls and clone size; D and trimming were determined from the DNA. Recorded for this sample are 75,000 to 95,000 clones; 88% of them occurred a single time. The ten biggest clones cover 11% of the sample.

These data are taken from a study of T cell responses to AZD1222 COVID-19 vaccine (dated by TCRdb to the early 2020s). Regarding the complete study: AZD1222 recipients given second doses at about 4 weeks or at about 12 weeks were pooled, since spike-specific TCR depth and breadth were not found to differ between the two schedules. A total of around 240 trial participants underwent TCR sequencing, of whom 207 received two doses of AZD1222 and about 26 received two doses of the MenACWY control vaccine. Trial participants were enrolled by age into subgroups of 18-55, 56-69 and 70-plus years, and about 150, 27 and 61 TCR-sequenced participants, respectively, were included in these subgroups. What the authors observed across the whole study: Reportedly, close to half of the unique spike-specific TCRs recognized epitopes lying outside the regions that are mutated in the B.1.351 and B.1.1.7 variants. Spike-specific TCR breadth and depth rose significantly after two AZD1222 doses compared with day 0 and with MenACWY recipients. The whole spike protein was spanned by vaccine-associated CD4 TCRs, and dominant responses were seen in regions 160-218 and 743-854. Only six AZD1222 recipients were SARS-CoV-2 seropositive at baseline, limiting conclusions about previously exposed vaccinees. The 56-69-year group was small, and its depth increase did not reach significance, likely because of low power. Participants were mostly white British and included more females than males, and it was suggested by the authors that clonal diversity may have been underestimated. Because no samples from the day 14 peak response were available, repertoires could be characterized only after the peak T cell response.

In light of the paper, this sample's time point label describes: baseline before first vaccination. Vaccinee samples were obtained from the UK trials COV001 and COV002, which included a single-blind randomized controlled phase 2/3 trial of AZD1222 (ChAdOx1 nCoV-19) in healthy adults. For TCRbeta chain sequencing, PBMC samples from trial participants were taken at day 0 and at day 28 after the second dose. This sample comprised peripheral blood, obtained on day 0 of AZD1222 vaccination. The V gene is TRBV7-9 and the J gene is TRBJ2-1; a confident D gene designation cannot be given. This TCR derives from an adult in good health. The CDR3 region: CASSSRAAQQFF. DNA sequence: TGTGCCAGCAGCTCCCGGGCGGCTCAGCAGTTCTTC.